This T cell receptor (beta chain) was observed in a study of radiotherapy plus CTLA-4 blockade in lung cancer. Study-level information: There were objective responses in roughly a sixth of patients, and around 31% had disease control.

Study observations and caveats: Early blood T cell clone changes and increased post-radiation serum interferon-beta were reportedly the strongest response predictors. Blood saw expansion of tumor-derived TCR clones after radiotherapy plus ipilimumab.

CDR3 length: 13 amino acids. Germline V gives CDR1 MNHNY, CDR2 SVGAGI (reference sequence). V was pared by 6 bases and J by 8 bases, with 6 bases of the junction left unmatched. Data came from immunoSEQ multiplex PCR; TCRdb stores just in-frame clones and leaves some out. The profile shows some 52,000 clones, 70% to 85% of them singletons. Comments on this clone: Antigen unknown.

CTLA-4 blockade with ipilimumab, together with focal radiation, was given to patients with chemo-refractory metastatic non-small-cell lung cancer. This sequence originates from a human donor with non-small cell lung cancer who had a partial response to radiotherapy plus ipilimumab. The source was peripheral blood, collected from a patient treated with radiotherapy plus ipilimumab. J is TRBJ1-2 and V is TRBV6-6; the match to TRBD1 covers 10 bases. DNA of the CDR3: TGTGCCAGCAGAGGGGACAGGGGTTTAGGCTACACCTTC. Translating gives CASRGDRGLGYTF.